These 10 T cell receptor beta chains were sequenced from one sample in a study of T cells after yellow fever vaccination. TCRdb recomputed calls from the 5' RACE reads with MiXCR, one row per CDR3 protein. The table has about 260,000 distinct CDR3 sequences, around 5.3% seen once; the top ten hold roughly 3.4%. Sequencing used CD4+ T cells sorted from PBMCs, obtained on the day of the yellow fever booster vaccination. Receptors originate from a man aged 18 to 30 who received the YFV17D yellow fever vaccine.

This clonotype was picked up many times. The rearrangement joins TRBV7-2 to TRBJ1-1; 10 bases line up with TRBD1. Germline V gene data show CDR1 as SGHTA and CDR2 as FQGNSA. The V gene end was trimmed by 5 bases and the J gene end by 5 bases; junction bases not matched to a gene: 8. The CDR3 is 15 residues long. The chain's CDR3 is CASSVTGQGRTEAFF. The CDR3 DNA is TGTGCCAGCAGCGTAACGGGACAGGGGAGGACTGAAGCTTTCTTT. The full variable domain, with the rest looked up from reference TRBV7-2 and TRBJ1-1, is GAGVSQSPSNKVTEKGKDVELRCDPISGHTALYWYRQSLGQGLEFLIYFQGNSAPDKSGLPSDRFSAERTGGSVSTLTIQRTQQEDSAVYLCASSVTGQGRTEAFFGQGTRLTVV.

The chain joins TRBV7-3 to TRBJ2-5; D unclear. The ends were cut back, 5 bases at V and 1 base at J, with 11 bases in the middle. Germline CDR1 and CDR2: SGHTA and FQGTGA. The CDR3 extends over 14 amino acids. For the CDR3, the DNA is TGTGCCAGCAGCACGGACGGATCCCAAGAGACCCAGTACTTC. It codes for CASSTDGSQETQYF. Full variable domain (remainder filled in from reference TRBV7-3 and TRBJ2-5): GAGVSQTPSNKVTEKGKYVELRCDPISGHTALYWYRQSLGQGPEFLIYFQGTGAADDSGLPNDRFFAVRPEGSVSTLKIQRTERGDSAVYLCASSTDGSQETQYFGPGTRLLVL.

This clonotype was seen many times. This rearrangement joins TRBV10-3 to TRBJ2-7; 8 positions match TRBD2. Germline V gene data show CDR1 as ENHRY and CDR2 as SYGVKD. This CDR3 region has 14 residues. Unmatched junction bases numbered 5, after V lost 4 bases and J lost 3 bases. The CDR3 loop reads CAISVGGGYYEQYF. CDR3 in DNA: TGTGCCATCAGTGTTGGCGGGGGGTACTACGAGCAGTACTTC.

V and J are TRBV7-2 and TRBJ1-1, with a weak D call TRBD1 (5 bases). The CDR3 runs 17 residues. Germline V gene data show CDR1 as SGHTA and CDR2 as FQGNSA. V lost 1 base, J lost 5 bases, and 20 bases lay in between. The DNA for the CDR3 is TGTGCCAGCAGCTTAGAAGGTAGTGGCAGGGTGGGAACTGAAGCTTTCTTT. Protein sequence: CASSLEGSGRVGTEAFF.

This sequence joins TRBV6-5 and TRBJ2-3; D unclear. The CDR3 has 15 amino acids. Per germline, CDR1 MNHEY and CDR2 SVGAGI. Trimming left V 0 bases short and J 7 bases short, with 14 bases between. The CDR3: CASSYSRLGIHTQYF. DNA for the CDR3: TGTGCCAGCAGTTACTCGAGGCTTGGGATTCATACGCAGTATTTT.

This clonotype was counted ten times or more. The rearrangement uses TRBV12-3 or TRBV12-4 and TRBJ2-7; D remains unclear. The V gene lost 5 bases and the J gene lost 2 bases, with 10 bases spanning the gap. The CDR3 contains 13 residues. The CDR3 sequence: CASSRADAYEQYF. CDR3 coding DNA: TGTGCCAGCAGTCGAGCTGATGCCTACGAGCAGTACTTC.

To note about this clonotype: A far larger clone is one nucleotide away, so this likely arose from a read error. V usage is TRBV9 and J usage is TRBJ1-1, with D possibly being TRBD1 (6 bases). The CDR3 contains 13 residues. The V gene's germline CDR1 is SGDLS and CDR2 YYNGEE. CDR3 DNA sequence: TGTGCCAGCAGCTCAACAGGGAACACTGAAGCTTACTTT. Encoded protein: CASSSTGNTEAYF.

This sequence joins TRBV19 and TRBJ1-3; unclear D gene. The germline V and J ends were trimmed by 7 bases and 4 bases, with 14 bases remaining between them. The CDR3 consists of 14 residues. CDR1 and CDR2 (germline): LNHDA, SQIVND (reference sequence). Here the CDR3 reads CASKIQDAGNTIYF. The CDR3 bases are TGTGCCAGTAAAATCCAGGACGCCGGAAACACCATATATTTT.

This clonotype was observed many times. The V and J genes are TRBV5-1 and TRBJ2-2, with a tentative D call TRBD2 (5 bases). The germline V gene encodes CDR1 SGHRS and CDR2 YFSETQ. This CDR3 comprises 13 residues. Trimming shortened V by 4 bases and J by 4 bases, and 8 bases separated the two germline ends. CDR3 DNA: TGCGCCAGCAGCCAGGAGGTCACCGGGGAGCTGTTTTTT. Protein: CASSQEVTGELFF.

This clonotype was counted a few times. The chain carries TRBV9 and TRBJ2-3; D is perhaps TRBD1 or TRBD2 (5 bases each). In germline, CDR1 is SGDLS, CDR2 YYNGEE. V was clipped by 0 bases and J by 6 bases, with 8 bases between them. This CDR3 has 13 residues. CDR3 DNA: TGTGCCAGCAGCGTAGTCAGGGACGATACGCAGTATTTT. Translating it yields CASSVVRDDTQYF.